What follows describes a single T cell receptor beta chain. Its antigen is undetermined. The junction differs from germline at one of its ends, possibly a read error. The sample contains more than one DNA sequence encoding this CDR3. Germline V gene lookup returns CDR1 MGHRA and CDR2 YSYEKL. The CDR3 covers 14 residues. The sample originates from a study of graft-versus-host responses after intestinal transplantation. Looking at the study overall: Multivisceral, liver-intestinal, or isolated intestinal transplants were given to recipients.

Sequencing used immunoSEQ multiplex PCR; TCRdb keeps in-frame clones, though not all of them. The sample contains tens of thousands of clones, around 91% of which appear only once. The receptor was isolated from a human donor who received an intestinal transplant. The sequencing here drew on unstimulated CD4+ T cells sorted from spleen or lymph node cells, taken before intestinal transplant. The rearrangement uses TRBV4-1 and TRBJ2-7; 7 bases map to TRBD1. This CDR3 reads CASSPTGSLVQQYF. The CDR3 bases are TGTGCCAGCAGCCCGACAGGGTCTTTAGTACAGCAGTACTTC.